Below, 20 T cell receptor beta chains from the same sample are listed, as sequenced in a study of Ad26.COV2.S vaccination and SARS-CoV-2 variants. Sample treatment: about 20 received Ad26.COV2.S at low or high dose, single or two shots; 5 received placebo; per-sample allocation not given. Following the first vaccine or placebo injection, samples were taken on day 63. Profiled with immunoSEQ multiplex PCR; TCRdb holds only in-frame clones, not every one. The sample contains around 400,000 clones, around 91% of which appear only once. Sequences were derived from peripheral blood, sampled in a trial of Ad26.COV2.S vaccine versus placebo. The source of these receptors is a person aged 18-65 years who received the Ad26.COV2.S COVID-19 vaccine or a placebo.

The rearrangement links TRBV7-9 to TRBJ1-2; unclear D gene. Deletions cut 0 bases from V and 8 bases from J, with 7 bases between. The CDR3 totals 12 residues. In germline, CDR1 is SEHNR, CDR2 FQNEAQ (reference sequence). The CDR3 coding sequence is TGTGCCAGCAGCTTAGCGGAGCGAGGCTACACCTTC. This gives the protein CASSLAERGYTF.

The chain employs TRBV11-3 and TRBJ2-5, with D perhaps being TRBD1 or TRBD2 (6 bases each). The CDR3 loop spans 15 amino acids. Germline assignment: CDR1 SGHNT and CDR2 YENEEA. V lost 1 base to trimming and J lost 3 bases, with 12 bases between them. CDR3 region: CASSLGGTTKETQYF. CDR3 in DNA: TGTGCCAGCAGCTTAGGCGGGACAACCAAAGAGACCCAGTACTTC.

J is TRBJ2-7 and V is TRBV5-5; D is perhaps TRBD2 (5 bases). Germline CDR1 is SGHKS and CDR2 is YYEKEE (reference sequence). Trimming took off 4 bases at V and 2 bases at J, with 16 bases between the two ends. The CDR3 covers 15 residues. CDR3 sequence reads: CASSTDFTGTYEQYF. The DNA for the CDR3 is TGTGCCAGCAGCACGGACTTCACCGGGACCTACGAGCAGTACTTC.

The CDR3 bases are TGTGCCAGCACCCGGGACAGCGGTAGAGAGCAGTACTTC. Protein sequence: CASTRDSGREQYF. This sequence joins TRBV3-1 (or the pseudogene TRBV3-2) and TRBJ2-7; TRBD1 matches at 7 bases. J lost 7 bases, V lost 7 bases, and 10 bases had no gene match. The CDR3 length is 13 residues. CDR1 and CDR2 from the germline V gene are LGHDT and YNNKEL (reference sequence).

This clone was counted at least ten times. The V and J genes are TRBV5-4 and TRBJ2-5; TRBD1 aligns across 11 bases. The CDR3 totals 13 residues. Germline lookup yields CDR1 SGHNT and CDR2 YYREEE (reference sequence). With V trimmed by 3 bases and J by 5 bases, 0 bases remained unmatched. CDR3 coding DNA: TGTGCCAGCAGCTGGGACAGGGGGGAGACCCAGTACTTC. It specifies CASSWDRGETQYF. Together with reference TRBV5-4 and TRBJ2-5, the CDR3 gives the full variable domain: ETGVTQSPTHLIKTRGQQVTLRCSSQSGHNTVSWYQQALGQGPQFIFQYYREEENGRGNFPPRFSGLQFPNYSSELNVNALELDDSALYLCASSWDRGETQYFGPGTRLLVL.

The rearrangement uses TRBV5-4 and TRBJ1-2; 11 bases are a match to TRBD1. V lost 4 bases, J lost 5 bases, and 7 bases stayed unmatched. Germline V gene data show CDR1 as SGHNT and CDR2 as YYREEE (reference sequence). The CDR3 contains 15 residues. CDR3 residues: CASSLRDRGFYGYTF. The CDR3 DNA follows: TGTGCCAGCAGCCTTCGGGACAGGGGGTTTTATGGCTACACCTTC.

V and J are TRBV12-3 or TRBV12-4 and TRBJ2-5; D remains unclear. The CDR3 is made up of 11 amino acids. Between the trimmed V and J ends, which lost 2 bases and 7 bases, there was a span of 5 bases. CDR3 DNA sequence: TGTGCCAGCAGTTTATCGCGGACCCAGTACTTC. It is translated as CASSLSRTQYF.

The chain recombines TRBV10-3 with TRBJ2-3; a weak D match, TRBD1 (5 bases). This CDR3 contains 12 residues. The V end was cut by 6 bases, the J end by 1 base, with 5 bases between. Germline CDR1 reads ENHRY; CDR2 reads SYGVKD. The CDR3 region is CAISRGTDTQYF. The CDR3 coding sequence is TGTGCCATCAGCAGGGGCACAGATACGCAGTATTTT.

This clone appeared a few times. The chain combines TRBV27 with TRBJ2-3; 9 bases are a match to TRBD1. The CDR3 loop spans 14 amino acids. The V segment lost 5 bases and the J segment 8 bases; nucleotides outside the gene matches: 8. Germline assignment: CDR1 MNHEY and CDR2 SMNVEV (reference sequence). Here the CDR3 reads CASSQFRGQGTQYF. Written as DNA, the CDR3 is TGTGCCAGCAGTCAATTCCGGGGACAGGGTACGCAGTATTTT.

The CDR3 loop reads CASRDNTQGVNPHTEAFF. CDR3 bases: TGTGCCAGCAGAGACAATACACAGGGGGTAAACCCCCACACTGAAGCTTTCTTT. V gene TRBV9 combines with J gene TRBJ1-1; 8 nucleotides match TRBD1. The junction had 18 bases not matched to a gene; V was cut back by 5 bases and J by 3 bases. The V gene's germline CDR1 is SGDLS and CDR2 YYNGEE. The CDR3 runs 18 residues.

The V and J genes are TRBV7-8 and TRBJ2-1; 10 nucleotides align to TRBD2. The germline CDR1 and CDR2 sequences are SGHVS and FQNEAQ. The CDR3 is 15 residues long. V was clipped by 3 bases and J by 9 bases; unmatched bases: 8. CDR3 sequence (DNA): TGTGCCAGCAGCTTCCGTAGTCTAGCGGGAGTTGAGCAGTTCTTC. This translates into CASSFRSLAGVEQFF.

The rearrangement joins TRBV30 to TRBJ2-7; D gene uncertain. CDR3 length equals 11 residues. V lost 0 bases and J 7 bases, leaving 7 bases between the germline ends. Germline V lookup: CDR1 GTSNPN, CDR2 SVGIG (reference sequence). Here the CDR3 DNA reads TGTGCCTGGAGTGTACGGTGGGAGCAGTACTTC. Residues: CAWSVRWEQYF.

This clone has just one count. The chain carries TRBV30 and TRBJ2-3; possibly TRBD1 or TRBD2 for D (6 bases each). Per germline, CDR1 GTSNPN and CDR2 SVGIG (reference sequence). The ends were cut back, 3 bases at V and 4 bases at J, with 11 bases in the middle. The CDR3 loop spans 13 amino acids. The CDR3 reads CAWRQGGPDTQYF. CDR3 nucleotides: TGTGCCTGGAGACAGGGAGGCCCAGATACGCAGTATTTT.

The chain joins TRBV14 to TRBJ1-3; no firm D call. The germline CDR1 and CDR2 sequences are SGHDN and FVKESK. V was pared by 0 bases and J by 0 bases, with 9 bases between. The CDR3 runs 16 residues. The CDR3 reads CASSQEARSSGNTIYF. In DNA, the CDR3 is TGTGCCAGCAGCCAAGAAGCCCGGAGCTCTGGAAACACCATATATTTT.

The count of this clone is one. The chain recombines TRBV18 with TRBJ1-1; weak D call: TRBD1 (6 bases). Trimming left V 4 bases short and J 2 bases short, with 14 bases between. Per the germline V gene, CDR1 is KGHSH and CDR2 is LQKENI. CDR3 size: 15 residues. The CDR3 loop is CASSLRRQVNTEAFF. As DNA, the CDR3 is TGTGCCAGCTCACTAAGGCGACAGGTAAACACTGAAGCTTTCTTT.

The chain is built from TRBV27 and TRBJ1-2; no clear D gene. Trimming took 5 bases from V and 8 from J, leaving 15 bases between them. The CDR3 is 13 amino acids. The germline V gene has CDR1 MNHEY and CDR2 SMNVEV (reference sequence). The CDR3 DNA reads as TGTGCCAGCAGTAGGGAATCGGGGAGCGGCTACACCTTC. Encoded protein: CASSRESGSGYTF.

This chain links TRBV3-1 (or the pseudogene TRBV3-2) with TRBJ2-1, with TRBD1 matching 7 bases. The CDR3 runs 11 residues. Losses at the gene ends were 4 bases for V and 14 bases for J; bases not matched to a gene: 5. Germline loops: CDR1 LGHDT, CDR2 YNNKEL (reference sequence). CDR3 region: CASSRDRVEFF. CDR3 DNA: TGTGCCAGCAGCCGCGACAGGGTGGAGTTCTTC.

The V call is TRBV5-1, the J call TRBJ1-1; TRBD1 agrees at 8 bases. V was clipped by 3 bases and J by 1 base; unmatched bases: 8. The CDR3 is 16 residues long. CDR1 and CDR2 (germline): SGHRS, YFSETQ. CDR3 sequence reads: CASSSVDRDGNTEAFF. The DNA of the CDR3 is TGCGCCAGCAGCTCAGTGGACAGGGACGGGAACACTGAAGCTTTCTTT. The full variable domain, its missing parts supplied by reference TRBV5-1 and TRBJ1-1, is KAGVTQTPRYLIKTRGQQVTLSCSPISGHRSVSWYQQTPGQGLQFLFEYFSETQRNKGNFPGRFSGRQFSNSRSEMNVSTLELGDSALYLCASSSVDRDGNTEAFFGQGTRLTVV.

With respect to this clone: The same CDR3 is also encoded by other DNA sequences in this sample. The CDR3 region has the DNA TGTGCCAGCAGCTTGTCCTACGAGCAGTACTTC. Its protein is CASSLSYEQYF. This chain uses TRBV7-9 with TRBJ2-7; no reliable D call. This CDR3 contains 11 residues. Looked up from germline, CDR1 is SEHNR and CDR2 is FQNEAQ (reference sequence). Trimming stripped 3 bases from V and 1 base from J, with 1 base between.

This rearrangement joins TRBV7-9 to TRBJ2-3, with no clear D. Trimming left V 2 bases short and J 3 bases short, with 9 bases between. Germline V lookup: CDR1 SEHNR, CDR2 FQNEAQ (reference sequence). CDR3 length: 14 amino acids. The CDR3 sequence is CASSLYRWTDTQYF. In DNA form, the CDR3 reads TGTGCCAGCAGCTTATACCGGTGGACAGATACGCAGTATTTT.